This T cell receptor (beta chain) comes out of a study of cytomegalovirus exposure and HLA in healthy donors. Of note for this clone: Its specificity is unknown.

PCR employed 60 Vbeta and 13 Jbeta primers. The assay was immunoSEQ multiplex PCR, and TCRdb's table has in-frame clones only and misses some. The sample has approximately 120,000 clones, about three quarters seen once. Findings and caveats of the study: Accurate prediction of HLA-A and HLA-B alleles (for most subjects) was reportedly achieved from TCR beta sequences. Later on, analysis showed that most CMV-associated TCR beta chains appeared to be HLA-restricted. In a later analysis, 16,951 TCR beta sequences were associated with HLA alleles at 0.05 false discovery rate. The authors later found HLA-associated TCR beta chains more clonally expanded than equally common others.

The CDR3 has 17 amino acids. Germline CDR1 reads SGHRS; CDR2 reads YFSETQ. Trimming cost V 3 bases and J 3 bases; bases outside gene matches: 10. The TCR originated in a woman in her 30s in good health and CMV-seronegative. The J gene is TRBJ2-7, the V gene TRBV5-1; 12 bases match TRBD2. The sample comprised PBMCs. The CDR3 sequence is CASSSRGLAGGYYEQYF. As DNA, the CDR3 is TGCGCCAGCAGCTCCCGGGGTCTAGCGGGAGGGTACTACGAGCAGTACTTC.